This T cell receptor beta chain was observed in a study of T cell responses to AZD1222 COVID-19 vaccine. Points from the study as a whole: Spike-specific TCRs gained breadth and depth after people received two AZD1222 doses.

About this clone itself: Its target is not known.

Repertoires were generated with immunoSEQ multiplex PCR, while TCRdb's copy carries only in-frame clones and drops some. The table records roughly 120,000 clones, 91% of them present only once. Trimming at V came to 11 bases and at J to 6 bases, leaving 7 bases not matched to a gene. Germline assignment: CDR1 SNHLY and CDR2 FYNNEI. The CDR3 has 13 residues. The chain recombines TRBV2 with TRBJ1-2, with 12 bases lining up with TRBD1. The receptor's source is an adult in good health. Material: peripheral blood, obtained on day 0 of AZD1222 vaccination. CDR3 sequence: CALRGTGGHGYTF. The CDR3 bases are TGTGCCTTACGGGGGACAGGGGGCCATGGCTACACCTTC.